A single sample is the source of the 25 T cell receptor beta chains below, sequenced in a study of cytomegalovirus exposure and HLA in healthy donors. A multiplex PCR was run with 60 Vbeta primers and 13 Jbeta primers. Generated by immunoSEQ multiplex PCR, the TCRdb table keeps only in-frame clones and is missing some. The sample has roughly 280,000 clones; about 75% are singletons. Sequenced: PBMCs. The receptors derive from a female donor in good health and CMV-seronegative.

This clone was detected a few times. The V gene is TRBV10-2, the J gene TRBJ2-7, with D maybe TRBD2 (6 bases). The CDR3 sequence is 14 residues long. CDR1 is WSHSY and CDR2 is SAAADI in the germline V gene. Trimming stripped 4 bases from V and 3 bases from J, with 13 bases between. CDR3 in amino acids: CASSGEAGNYEQYF. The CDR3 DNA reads TGCGCCAGCAGTGGGGAGGCAGGAAACTACGAGCAGTACTTC.

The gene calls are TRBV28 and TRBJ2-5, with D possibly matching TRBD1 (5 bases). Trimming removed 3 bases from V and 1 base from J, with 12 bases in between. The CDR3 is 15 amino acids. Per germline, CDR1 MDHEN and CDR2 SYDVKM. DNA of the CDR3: TGTGCCAGCAGTTTCAAGGGGTCATTCCAAGAGACCCAGTACTTC. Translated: CASSFKGSFQETQYF. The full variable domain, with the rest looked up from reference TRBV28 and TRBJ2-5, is DVKVTQSSRYLVKRTGEKVFLECVQDMDHENMFWYRQDPGLGLRLIYFSYDVKMKEKGDIPEGYSVSREKKERFSLILESASTNQTSMYLCASSFKGSFQETQYFGPGTRLLVL.

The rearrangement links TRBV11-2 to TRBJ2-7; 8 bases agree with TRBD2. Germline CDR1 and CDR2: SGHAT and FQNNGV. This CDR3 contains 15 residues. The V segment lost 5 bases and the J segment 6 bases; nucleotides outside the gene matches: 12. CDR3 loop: CASSLIGLASREQYF. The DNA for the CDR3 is TGTGCCAGCAGCCTAATCGGACTAGCCTCACGCGAGCAGTACTTC.

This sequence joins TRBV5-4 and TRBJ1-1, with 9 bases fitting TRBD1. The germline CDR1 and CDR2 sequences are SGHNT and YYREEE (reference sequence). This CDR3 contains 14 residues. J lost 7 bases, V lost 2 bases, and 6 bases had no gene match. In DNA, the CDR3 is TGTGCCAGCAGCTTATCGGGACAGGGAGGTGAAGCTTTCTTT. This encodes CASSLSGQGGEAFF.

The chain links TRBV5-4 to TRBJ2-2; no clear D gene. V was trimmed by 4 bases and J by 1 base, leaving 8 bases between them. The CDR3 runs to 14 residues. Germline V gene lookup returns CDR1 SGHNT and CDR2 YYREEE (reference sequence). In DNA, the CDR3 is TGTGCCAGCAGCCCCGACTTGAACACCGGGGAGCTGTTTTTT. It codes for CASSPDLNTGELFF.

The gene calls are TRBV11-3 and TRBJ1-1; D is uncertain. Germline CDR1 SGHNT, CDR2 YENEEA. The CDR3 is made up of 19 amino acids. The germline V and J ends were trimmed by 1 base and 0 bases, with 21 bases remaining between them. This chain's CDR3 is CASSLGMLPLSFMNTEAFF. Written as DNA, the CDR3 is TGTGCCAGCAGCTTAGGCATGCTCCCCCTAAGCTTTATGAACACTGAAGCTTTCTTT. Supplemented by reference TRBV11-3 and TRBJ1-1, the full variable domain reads EAGVVQSPRYKIIEKKQPVAFWCNPISGHNTLYWYLQNLGQGPELLIRYENEEAVDDSQLPKDRFSAERLKGVDSTLKIQPAELGDSAVYLCASSLGMLPLSFMNTEAFFGQGTRLTVV.

CDR3 protein: CASSLTPTTGAGNTIYF. CDR3 DNA: TGTGCCAGCAGCTTGACTCCTACCACAGGGGCTGGAAACACCATATATTTT. The V gene is TRBV5-4, the J gene TRBJ1-3, with 7 bases lining up with TRBD1. Germline V gene lookup returns CDR1 SGHNT and CDR2 YYREEE (reference sequence). CDR3 length: 17 amino acids. Trimming took 1 base from V and 2 from J; bases not matched to a gene: 9.

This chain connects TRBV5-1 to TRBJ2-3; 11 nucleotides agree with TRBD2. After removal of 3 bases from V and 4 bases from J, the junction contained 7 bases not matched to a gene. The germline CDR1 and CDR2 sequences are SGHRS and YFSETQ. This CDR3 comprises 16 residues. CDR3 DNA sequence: TGCGCCAGCAGCTCACTAGCGGGAGCAACGTCAGATACGCAGTATTTT. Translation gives CASSSLAGATSDTQYF.

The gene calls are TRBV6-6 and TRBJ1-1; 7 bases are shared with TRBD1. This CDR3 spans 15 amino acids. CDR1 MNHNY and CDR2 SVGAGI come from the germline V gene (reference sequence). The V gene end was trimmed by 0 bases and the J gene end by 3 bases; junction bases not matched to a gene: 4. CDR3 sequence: CASSYSTGRYTEAFF. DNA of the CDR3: TGTGCCAGCAGTTACTCGACAGGGCGGTACACTGAAGCTTTCTTT.

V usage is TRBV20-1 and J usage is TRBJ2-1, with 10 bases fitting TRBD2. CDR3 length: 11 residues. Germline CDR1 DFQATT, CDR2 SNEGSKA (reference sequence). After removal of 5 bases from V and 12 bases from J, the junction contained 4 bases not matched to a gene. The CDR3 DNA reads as TGCAGTGCTGAGCGGGAGGGCCGGCAGTTCTTC. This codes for CSAEREGRQFF.

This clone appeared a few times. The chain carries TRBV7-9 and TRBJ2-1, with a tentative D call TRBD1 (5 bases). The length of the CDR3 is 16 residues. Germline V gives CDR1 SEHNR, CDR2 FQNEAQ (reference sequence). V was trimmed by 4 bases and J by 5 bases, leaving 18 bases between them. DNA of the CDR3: TGTGCCAGCAGCTCTGCGCGCAGGGAAGGGGACAATGAGCAGTTCTTC. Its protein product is CASSSARREGDNEQFF. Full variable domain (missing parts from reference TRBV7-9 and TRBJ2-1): DTGVSQNPRHKITKRGQNVTFRCDPISEHNRLYWYRQTLGQGPEFLTYFQNEAQLEKSRLLSDRFSAERPKGSFSTLEIQRTEQGDSAMYLCASSSARREGDNEQFFGPGTRLTVL.

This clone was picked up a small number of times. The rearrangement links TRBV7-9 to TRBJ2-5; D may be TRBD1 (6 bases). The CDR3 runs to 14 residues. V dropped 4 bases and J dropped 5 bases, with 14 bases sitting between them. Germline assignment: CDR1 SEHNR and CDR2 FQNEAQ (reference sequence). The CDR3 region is CASSSETGWETQYF. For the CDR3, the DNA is TGTGCCAGCAGCTCGGAGACAGGTTGGGAGACCCAGTACTTC.

The CDR3 region has the DNA TGTGCCAGCAGCCCCCAAGGACAGGGATTGGGCGACCCCTACGAGCAGTACTTC. Its protein is CASSPQGQGLGDPYEQYF. This chain links TRBV9 with TRBJ2-7, with 8 positions matching TRBD1. CDR1 and CDR2 from the germline V gene are SGDLS and YYNGEE. V shed 4 bases and J 2 bases; nucleotides not matched to a gene: 17. The CDR3 loop spans 18 amino acids.

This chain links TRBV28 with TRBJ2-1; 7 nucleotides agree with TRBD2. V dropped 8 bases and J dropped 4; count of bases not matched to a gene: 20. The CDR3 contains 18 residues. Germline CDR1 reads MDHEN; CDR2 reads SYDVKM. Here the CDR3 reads CASGPIAGEGRLYNEQFF. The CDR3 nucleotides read TGTGCCAGCGGCCCCATCGCCGGGGAGGGGAGGCTTTACAATGAGCAGTTCTTC.

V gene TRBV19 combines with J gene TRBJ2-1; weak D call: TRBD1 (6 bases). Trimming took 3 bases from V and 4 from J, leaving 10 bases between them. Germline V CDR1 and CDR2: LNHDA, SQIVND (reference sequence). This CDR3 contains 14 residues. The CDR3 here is CASSMGTLYNEQFF. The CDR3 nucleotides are TGTGCCAGTAGTATGGGGACACTATACAATGAGCAGTTCTTC.

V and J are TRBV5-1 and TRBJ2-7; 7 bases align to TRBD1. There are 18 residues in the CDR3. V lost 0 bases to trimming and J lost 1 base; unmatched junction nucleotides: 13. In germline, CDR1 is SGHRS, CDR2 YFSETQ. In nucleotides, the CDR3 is TGCGCCAGCAGCTTGGGCCTAACAGGGGTCGGAATGTCCTACGAGCAGTACTTC. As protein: CASSLGLTGVGMSYEQYF.

The CDR3 coding sequence is TGTGCCAGCAGTCCACAGGGGTTCTATGGCTACACCTTC. Protein sequence: CASSPQGFYGYTF. The gene calls are TRBV14 and TRBJ1-2; 7 bases line up with TRBD1. The trim removed 6 bases at V and 4 bases at J, leaving 5 bases unmatched. The germline V gene has CDR1 SGHDN and CDR2 FVKESK. This CDR3 contains 13 residues.

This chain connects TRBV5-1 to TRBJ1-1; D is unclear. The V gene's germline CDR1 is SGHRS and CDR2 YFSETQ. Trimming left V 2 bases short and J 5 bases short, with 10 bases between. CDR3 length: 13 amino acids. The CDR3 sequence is CASSFEGFTEAFF. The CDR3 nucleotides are TGCGCCAGCAGCTTTGAGGGTTTTACTGAAGCTTTCTTT.

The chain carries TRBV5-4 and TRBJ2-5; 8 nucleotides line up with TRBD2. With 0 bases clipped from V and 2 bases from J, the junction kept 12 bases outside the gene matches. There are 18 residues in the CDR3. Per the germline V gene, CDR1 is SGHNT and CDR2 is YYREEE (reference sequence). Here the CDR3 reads CASSLAMGTRLAQETQYF. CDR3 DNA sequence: TGTGCCAGCAGCTTGGCCATGGGGACCAGACTAGCGCAAGAGACCCAGTACTTC.

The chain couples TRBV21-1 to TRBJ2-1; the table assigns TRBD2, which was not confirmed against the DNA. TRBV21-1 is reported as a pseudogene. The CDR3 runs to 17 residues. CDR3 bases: TGTGCCAGCAGCAAAGCGAGAGCGGGAGGGCCAGTGAATGAGCAGTTCTTC. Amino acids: CASSKARAGGPVNEQFF.

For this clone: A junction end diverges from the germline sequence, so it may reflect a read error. CDR3 coding DNA: TGTTCCAGCAGCCACCACTCGGGACTGGATTTCTACGAGCAGTACTTC. It is translated as CSSSHHSGLDFYEQYF. The rearrangement joins TRBV7-9 to TRBJ2-7, with D possibly matching TRBD2 (6 bases). CDR3 length: 16 amino acids. Germline V gene data show CDR1 as SEHNR and CDR2 as FQNEAQ (reference sequence). The entire variable domain, with the rest obtained from reference TRBV7-9 and TRBJ2-7, is as follows: DTGVSQNPRHKITKRGQNVTFRCDPISEHNRLYWYRQTLGQGPEFLTYFQNEAQLEKSRLLSDRFSAERPKGSFSTLEIQRTEQGDSAMYLCSSSHHSGLDFYEQYFGPGTRLTVT.

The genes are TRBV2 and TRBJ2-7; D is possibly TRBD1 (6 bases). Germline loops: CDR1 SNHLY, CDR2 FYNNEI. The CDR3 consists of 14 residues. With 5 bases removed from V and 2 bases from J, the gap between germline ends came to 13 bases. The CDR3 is CASSFGDTTYEQYF. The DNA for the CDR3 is TGTGCCAGCAGTTTTGGGGACACCACCTACGAGCAGTACTTC.

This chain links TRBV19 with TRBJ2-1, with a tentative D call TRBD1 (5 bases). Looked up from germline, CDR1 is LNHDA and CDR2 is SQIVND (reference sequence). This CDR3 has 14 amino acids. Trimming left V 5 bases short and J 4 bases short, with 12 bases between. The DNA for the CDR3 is TGTGCCAGTAGTCGGGCAGGGCTGTACAATGAGCAGTTCTTC. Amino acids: CASSRAGLYNEQFF. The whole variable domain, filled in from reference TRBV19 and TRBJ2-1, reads DGGITQSPKYLFRKEGQNVTLSCEQNLNHDAMYWYRQDPGQGLRLIYYSQIVNDFQKGDIAEGYSVSREKKESFPLTVTSAQKNPTAFYLCASSRAGLYNEQFFGPGTRLTVL.

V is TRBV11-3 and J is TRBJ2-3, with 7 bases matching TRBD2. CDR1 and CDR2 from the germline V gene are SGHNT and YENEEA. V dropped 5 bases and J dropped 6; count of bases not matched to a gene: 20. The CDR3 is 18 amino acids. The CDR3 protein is CASSLVYSGLAAMDTQYF. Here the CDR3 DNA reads TGTGCCAGCAGCCTAGTTTACTCAGGGCTAGCGGCCATGGATACGCAGTATTTT.

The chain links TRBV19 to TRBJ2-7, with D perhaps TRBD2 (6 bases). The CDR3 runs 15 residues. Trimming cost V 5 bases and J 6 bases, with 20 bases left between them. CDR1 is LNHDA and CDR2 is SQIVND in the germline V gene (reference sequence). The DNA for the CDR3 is TGTGCCAGTAGTGGGGGTAGTAGCGGCATAGGCGAGCAGTACTTC. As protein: CASSGGSSGIGEQYF.